This T cell receptor beta chain is drawn from a study of blood T cell repertoires in COVID-19. Overall study: Samples came from the United States, Italy and Spain, spanning acute and convalescent COVID-19. The cDNA or gDNA used as material had been derived from T cells, B-cell-depleted T cells, or PBMCs.

V was trimmed by 3 bases and J by 5 bases, leaving 20 bases between them. Germline V lookup: CDR1 SGHRS, CDR2 YFSETQ. CDR3 size: 16 residues. Patients from Seattle were sampled longitudinally, starting during active infection. In the original processing: Amplifying reference gene primers gave estimates of nucleated cell counts. Clones were sequenced by immunoSEQ multiplex PCR, and TCRdb holds only the in-frame ones, with some missing. That table furnishes V, J and clone size, whereas the DNA furnished D and trimming. The data show 300,000 to 400,000 clones, with about 87% seen just once and about 2.3% held by the top ten.

Material: peripheral blood. The TCR sequence derives from an older woman with COVID-19, enrolled during active disease. The J gene is TRBJ2-5, the V gene TRBV5-1; no reliable D call. The CDR3 nucleotides read TGCGCCAGCAGCTCCTCTCCCCGCAAGACCGGGGAGACCCAGTACTTC. Amino acids: CASSSSPRKTGETQYF.